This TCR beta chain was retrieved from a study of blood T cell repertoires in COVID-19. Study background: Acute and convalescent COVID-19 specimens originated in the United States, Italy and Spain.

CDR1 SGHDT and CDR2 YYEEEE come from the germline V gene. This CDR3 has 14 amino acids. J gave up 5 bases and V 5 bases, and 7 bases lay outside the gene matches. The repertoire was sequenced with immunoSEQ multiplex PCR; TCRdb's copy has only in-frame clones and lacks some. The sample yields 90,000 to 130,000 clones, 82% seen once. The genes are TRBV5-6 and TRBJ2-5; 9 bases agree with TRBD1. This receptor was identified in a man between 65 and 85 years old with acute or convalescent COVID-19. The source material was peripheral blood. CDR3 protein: CASRSRDRVETQYF. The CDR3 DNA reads TGTGCCAGCAGGTCCCGGGACAGGGTGGAGACCCAGTACTTC.